This T cell receptor (beta chain) was sequenced during a study of blood T cell repertoires in COVID-19. This CDR3 is built from 15 residues. V was cut by 2 bases and J by 0 bases, with 5 bases left in between. Sequenced by immunoSEQ multiplex PCR; TCRdb stores in-frame clones only, minus some. The data show roughly 700,000 clones, more than 80% seen once. The chain couples TRBV23-1 to TRBJ1-6; D unresolved. TRBV23-1 is an open reading frame, and its role is uncertain. The origin of this receptor is a woman aged 18-29 years with acute or convalescent COVID-19. Sequenced: peripheral blood. CDR3 loop: CASSQPGSYNSPLHF. CDR3 nucleotides: TGCGCCAGCAGTCAACCGGGCTCCTATAATTCACCCCTCCACTTT.